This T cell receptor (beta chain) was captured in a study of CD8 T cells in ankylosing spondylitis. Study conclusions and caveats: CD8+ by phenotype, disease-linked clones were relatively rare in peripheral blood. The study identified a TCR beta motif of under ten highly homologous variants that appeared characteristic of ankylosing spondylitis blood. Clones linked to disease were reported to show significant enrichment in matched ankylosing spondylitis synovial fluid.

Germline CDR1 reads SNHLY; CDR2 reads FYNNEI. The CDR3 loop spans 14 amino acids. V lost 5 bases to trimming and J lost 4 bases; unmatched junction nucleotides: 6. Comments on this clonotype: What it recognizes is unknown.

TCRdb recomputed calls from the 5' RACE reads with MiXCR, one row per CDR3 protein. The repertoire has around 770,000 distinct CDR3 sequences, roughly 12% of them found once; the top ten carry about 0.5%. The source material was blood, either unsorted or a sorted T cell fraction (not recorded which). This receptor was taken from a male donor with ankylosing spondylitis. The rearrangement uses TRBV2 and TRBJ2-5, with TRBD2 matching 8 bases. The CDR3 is CASSKGRGGETQYF. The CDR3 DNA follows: TGTGCCAGCAGTAAGGGACGGGGGGGAGAGACCCAGTACTTC.